These 30 T cell receptor beta chains came from one sample sequenced in a study of blood T cell repertoires in COVID-19. The assay was immunoSEQ multiplex PCR, and TCRdb's table has in-frame clones only and misses some. This table holds about 180,000 clones, about 81% found once. The sample consisted of peripheral blood. All receptors derive from a woman in her 70s with acute or convalescent COVID-19.

This chain joins TRBV5-1 and TRBJ1-6; 9 bases align to TRBD1. The CDR3 has 15 residues. From germline, CDR1 is SGHRS and CDR2 YFSETQ. Trimming took 3 bases from V and 6 from J; bases not matched to a gene: 4. The CDR3: CASSWGQGSNSPLHF. Written as DNA, the CDR3 is TGCGCCAGCAGCTGGGGACAGGGATCTAATTCACCCCTCCACTTT.

This chain connects TRBV14 to TRBJ2-3; the match to TRBD2 covers 8 bases. This CDR3 has 14 amino acids. Germline lookup yields CDR1 SGHDN and CDR2 FVKESK. V was clipped by 2 bases and J by 5 bases; unmatched bases: 3. The CDR3 reads CASSQLLAGDTQYF. The CDR3, as DNA: TGTGCCAGCAGCCAACTCCTAGCGGGAGATACGCAGTATTTT.

A few counts support this clone. The DNA for the CDR3 is TGTGCCAGCAGTGGGCAGCCTAGGGGGTTCGAGCAGTACTTC. This codes for CASSGQPRGFEQYF. V usage is TRBV2 and J usage is TRBJ2-7, with a weak D call TRBD1 (6 bases). Germline V gene lookup returns CDR1 SNHLY and CDR2 FYNNEI. V was clipped by 4 bases and J by 6 bases, with 16 bases between them. The CDR3 is 14 amino acids.

This chain uses TRBV28 with TRBJ2-1, with TRBD1 matching 9 bases. Germline V CDR1 and CDR2: MDHEN, SYDVKM. With 7 bases clipped from V and 4 bases from J, the junction kept 5 bases outside the gene matches. This CDR3 spans 14 amino acids. Written as DNA, the CDR3 is TGTGCCAGCACATGGGACAGGGCTTACAATGAGCAGTTCTTC. Amino acids: CASTWDRAYNEQFF.

CDR3 sequence reads: CATSEQGETEGGYTF. CDR3 nucleotides: TGTGCCACCAGTGAGCAAGGGGAAACTGAAGGAGGCTACACCTTC. This chain links TRBV24-1 with TRBJ1-2, with D tentatively TRBD1 (5 bases). The CDR3 consists of 15 residues. CDR1 is KGHDR, CDR2 SFDVKD, per germline. The V end was cut by 4 bases, the J end by 8 bases, with 19 bases between.

The CDR3 sequence: CASSQDGLAGAGELFF. The CDR3 DNA is TGTGCCAGCAGCCAAGATGGACTAGCGGGGGCCGGGGAGCTGTTTTTT. The chain uses TRBV4-2 and TRBJ2-2; TRBD2 aligns across 13 bases. CDR1 is LGHNA, CDR2 YNFKEQ, per germline. There are 16 residues in the CDR3. With V trimmed by 0 bases and J by 6 bases, 1 base remained unmatched.

This rearrangement joins TRBV19 to TRBJ2-3, with TRBD2 matching 7 bases. The CDR3 is 16 residues long. V dropped 5 bases and J dropped 2; count of bases not matched to a gene: 10. Germline CDR1 is LNHDA and CDR2 is SQIVND (reference sequence). CDR3 region: CASSPTSQGNTDTQYF. CDR3 coding DNA: TGTGCCAGTAGTCCGACTAGCCAGGGAAACACAGATACGCAGTATTTT.

This clone has more than one count but fewer than ten. The chain joins TRBV18 to TRBJ1-1; D perhaps matches TRBD1 (5 bases). Germline V gene data show CDR1 as KGHSH and CDR2 as LQKENI. Trimming removed 5 bases from V and 5 bases from J, with 15 bases in between. This CDR3 has 14 residues. The CDR3 reads CASSGSLGETEAFF. As DNA, the CDR3 is TGTGCCAGCTCAGGATCCCTAGGGGAAACTGAAGCTTTCTTT.

This clone showed up just a few times. The J gene is TRBJ2-5, the V gene TRBV4-1; D not resolved. The CDR3 covers 12 residues. V shed 0 bases and J shed 5 bases, with 4 bases lying between them. Germline CDR1 is MGHRA and CDR2 is YSYEKL. For the CDR3, the DNA is TGCGCCAGCAGCCAAGATCGGGAGACCCAGTACTTC. Residues: CASSQDRETQYF.

This clone was seen a few times. The rearrangement uses TRBV5-6 and TRBJ2-2; D is unresolved. The V gene lost 6 bases and the J gene lost 1 base, with 7 bases spanning the gap. This CDR3 is 13 amino acids long. Germline-derived CDR1 and CDR2 are SGHDT and YYEEEE. The CDR3 sequence is CASKSLNTGELFF. CDR3 DNA sequence: TGTGCCAGCAAGAGCCTGAACACCGGGGAGCTGTTTTTT.

The rearrangement uses TRBV7-8 and TRBJ1-1; possibly TRBD1 for D (5 bases). V was clipped by 5 bases and J by 6 bases, with 19 bases between them. Per germline, CDR1 SGHVS and CDR2 FQNEAQ. The CDR3 length is 15 residues. CDR3 residues: CASSPGLHPLSEAFF. CDR3 bases: TGTGCCAGCAGCCCGGGACTTCACCCCCTATCTGAAGCTTTCTTT.

CDR3: CASSGNRQEPQHF. Here the CDR3 DNA reads TGTGCCAGCAGCGGGAACCGACAGGAGCCCCAGCATTTT. The chain employs TRBV7-8 and TRBJ1-5; possibly TRBD1 for D (6 bases). The V gene lost 5 bases and the J gene lost 8 bases, with 13 bases spanning the gap. The CDR3 sequence is 13 residues long. CDR1 is SGHVS and CDR2 is FQNEAQ in the germline V gene.

The chain is built from TRBV2 and TRBJ2-5; 13 bases align to TRBD2. The CDR3 is 14 amino acids. V trimming: 11 bases; J trimming: 1 base; junction bases outside the gene matches: 4. CDR1 is SNHLY and CDR2 is FYNNEI in the germline V gene. The DNA of the CDR3 is TGTGCCGGAAGGACTAGCGGGGGCCAAGAGACCCAGTACTTC. This gives the protein CAGRTSGGQETQYF. Drawing the rest from reference TRBV2 and TRBJ2-5, the complete variable domain is EPEVTQTPSHQVTQMGQEVILRCVPISNHLYFYWYRQILGQKVEFLVSFYNNEISEKSEIFDDQFSVERPDGSNFTLKIRSTKLEDSAMYFCAGRTSGGQETQYFGPGTRLLVL.

The chain has TRBV6-5 and TRBJ1-5; weak D call: TRBD1 (5 bases). The CDR3 spans 15 residues. Germline CDR1 MNHEY, CDR2 SVGAGI. The V end lost 6 bases, the J end lost 3 bases, and 15 bases lay between the germline ends. CDR3 protein: CASSRGTGLNQPQHF. DNA for the CDR3: TGTGCCAGCAGCCGCGGAACAGGTCTCAATCAGCCCCAGCATTTT.

This chain joins TRBV6-1 and TRBJ2-1; 11 bases map to TRBD2. V shed 4 bases, J shed 4 bases, and the junction held 6 bases outside the gene matches. Germline V CDR1 and CDR2: MNHNS, SASEGT. The CDR3 is 16 amino acids. CDR3 loop: CASSVAGGLLYNEQFF. Here the CDR3 DNA reads TGTGCCAGCAGTGTAGCGGGAGGGCTCCTTTACAATGAGCAGTTCTTC.

This chain connects TRBV3-1 (or the pseudogene TRBV3-2) to TRBJ1-3; D is perhaps TRBD1 (5 bases). The V end lost 0 bases, the J end lost 2 bases, and 8 bases lay between the germline ends. CDR1 is LGHDT and CDR2 is YNNKEL in the germline V gene (reference sequence). CDR3 size: 15 residues. In DNA, the CDR3 is TGTGCCAGCAGCCAAGACGGGGGGGCTGGAAACACCATATATTTT. This translates into CASSQDGGAGNTIYF.

V gene TRBV7-2 combines with J gene TRBJ1-5; D unresolved. Germline V gene lookup returns CDR1 SGHTA and CDR2 FQGNSA. Deletions cut 0 bases from V and 7 bases from J, with 13 bases between. The CDR3 sequence is 15 residues long. Here the CDR3 DNA reads TGTGCCAGCAGCTTAGCGCAAGGGAGCGAACAGCCCCAGCATTTT. It codes for CASSLAQGSEQPQHF.

The V call is TRBV5-8, the J call TRBJ1-2, with D hard to call. V was clipped by 2 bases and J by 8 bases, with 10 bases between them. The CDR3 is 12 amino acids. Germline CDR1 is SGHTS and CDR2 is YDEGEE. For the CDR3, the DNA is TGTGCCAGCAGCTTCCTTCTACGGGGCTACACCTTC. Translating it yields CASSFLLRGYTF.

The V and J genes are TRBV11-1 and TRBJ2-2, with a possible D match to TRBD1 (5 bases). The CDR3 spans 13 residues. CDR1 is SGHAT, CDR2 FQDESV, per germline (reference sequence). CDR3 coding DNA: TGTGCGATTCGAGGCAGGGCTAACGGGGAGCTGTTTTTT. Protein product: CAIRGRANGELFF.

This chain links TRBV19 with TRBJ1-2; a weak D match, TRBD1 (6 bases). The CDR3 consists of 13 residues. The germline gives CDR1 LNHDA, CDR2 SQIVND (reference sequence). Trimming took off 4 bases at V and 4 bases at J, with 10 bases between the two ends. This chain's CDR3 is CASSTQGPYGYTF. The CDR3 DNA is TGTGCCAGTAGTACACAGGGCCCCTATGGCTACACCTTC.

The J gene is TRBJ2-3, the V gene TRBV5-1; a possible D gene is TRBD1 (6 bases). Trimming cost V 6 bases and J 1 base, with 9 bases left between them. The CDR3 extends over 13 amino acids. Germline V gene data show CDR1 as SGHRS and CDR2 as YFSETQ. The CDR3 is CASTRQGTDTQYF. CDR3 nucleotides: TGCGCCAGCACACGACAGGGCACAGATACGCAGTATTTT.

As for this clone: Other DNA sequences in this specimen translate into the identical CDR3. V usage is TRBV28 and J usage is TRBJ2-7; 8 positions match TRBD2. The CDR3 consists of 14 residues. With V trimmed by 5 bases and J by 2 bases, 5 bases remained unmatched. Germline-derived CDR1 and CDR2 are MDHEN and SYDVKM. The CDR3 is CASSRAGDTYEQYF. Written as DNA, the CDR3 is TGTGCCAGCAGTAGAGCGGGAGATACCTACGAGCAGTACTTC.

The chain uses TRBV11-2 and TRBJ1-6, with D perhaps TRBD1 (5 bases). Trimming shortened V by 1 base and J by 5 bases, and 6 bases separated the two germline ends. CDR3 length: 14 amino acids. The germline V gene has CDR1 SGHAT and CDR2 FQNNGV. This CDR3 reads CASSLGTNNSPLHF. The DNA for the CDR3 is TGTGCCAGCAGCTTAGGGACAAATAATTCACCCCTCCACTTT.

J is TRBJ1-5 and V is TRBV6-6, with D perhaps matching TRBD1 (5 bases). The CDR3 sequence is 14 residues long. Trimming took off 2 bases at V and 7 bases at J, with 12 bases between the two ends. From germline, CDR1 is MNHNY and CDR2 SVGAGI (reference sequence). DNA of the CDR3: TGTGCCAGCAGTTACAACAGGTTGGAACAGCCCCAGCATTTT. It translates to CASSYNRLEQPQHF.

The rearrangement links TRBV19 to TRBJ2-7, with TRBD1 matching 8 bases. Per germline, CDR1 LNHDA and CDR2 SQIVND (reference sequence). The CDR3 is made up of 14 amino acids. The trim removed 7 bases at V and 3 bases at J, leaving 8 bases unmatched. The CDR3 nucleotides read TGTGCCAGTAAACCGGGACAGGTGGACTACGAGCAGTACTTC. Protein product: CASKPGQVDYEQYF.

The chain has TRBV3-1 (or the pseudogene TRBV3-2) and TRBJ1-4; 7 bases fit TRBD1. The CDR3 has 13 amino acids. V was clipped by 5 bases and J by 6 bases; unmatched bases: 3. Germline V gives CDR1 LGHDT, CDR2 YNNKEL (reference sequence). This CDR3 is CASSYDRDEKLFF. CDR3 in DNA: TGTGCCAGCAGCTACGACAGGGATGAAAAACTGTTTTTT.

Note on this clone: Other DNA variants within this sample encode the same CDR3. The chain recombines TRBV7-2 with TRBJ2-7; D remains ambiguous. The CDR3 contains 11 residues. Between the trimmed V and J ends, which lost 5 bases and 3 bases, there was a span of 5 bases. The V gene's germline CDR1 is SGHTA and CDR2 FQGNSA. In DNA, the CDR3 is TGTGCCAGCAGCCTACTCTACGAGCAGTACTTC. Translated, it gives CASSLLYEQYF.

The chain recombines TRBV28 with TRBJ2-7, with D perhaps TRBD2 (5 bases). Germline V gene lookup returns CDR1 MDHEN and CDR2 SYDVKM. This CDR3 is built from 14 residues. V was trimmed by 7 bases and J by 3 bases, leaving 16 bases between them. DNA for the CDR3: TGTGCCAGCAAAGAGGAGGAGAGTAGCTACGAGCAGTACTTC. This gives the protein CASKEEESSYEQYF.

The genes are TRBV6-7 and TRBJ1-3, with D unresolved. TRBV6-7 is placed among ORFs of uncertain function. The V and J ends lost 7 bases and 0 bases respectively, with 13 bases between them. This CDR3 is 15 amino acids long. CDR3 sequence: CASKSVKSSGNTIYF. The CDR3 DNA sequence: TGTGCCAGCAAGAGCGTTAAAAGCTCTGGAAACACCATATATTTT.

The chain couples TRBV9 to TRBJ1-2, with 9 bases matching TRBD1. This CDR3 comprises 13 residues. The V gene end was trimmed by 7 bases and the J gene end by 7 bases; junction bases not matched to a gene: 8. The germline CDR1 and CDR2 sequences are SGDLS and YYNGEE. The chain's CDR3 is CASGEGTGIGYTF. The DNA for the CDR3 is TGTGCCAGCGGAGAAGGGACAGGGATTGGCTACACCTTC.